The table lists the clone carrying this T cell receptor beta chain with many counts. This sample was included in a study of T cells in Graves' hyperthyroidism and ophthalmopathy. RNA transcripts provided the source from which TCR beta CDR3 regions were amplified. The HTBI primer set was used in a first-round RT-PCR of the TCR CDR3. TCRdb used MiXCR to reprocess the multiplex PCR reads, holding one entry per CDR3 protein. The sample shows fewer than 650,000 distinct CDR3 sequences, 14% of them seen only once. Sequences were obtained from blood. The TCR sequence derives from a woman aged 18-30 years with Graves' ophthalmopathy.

This chain's CDR3 is CASSWITERPYEQYF. CDR3 nucleotide sequence: TGTGCCAGCAGCTGGATCACGGAGCGCCCCTACGAGCAGTACTTC. The chain employs TRBV7-9 and TRBJ2-7, with no clear D. This CDR3 is 15 amino acids long. The V and J ends lost 4 bases and 2 bases respectively, with 15 bases between them. CDR1 and CDR2 from the germline V gene are SEHNR and FQNEAQ (reference sequence).